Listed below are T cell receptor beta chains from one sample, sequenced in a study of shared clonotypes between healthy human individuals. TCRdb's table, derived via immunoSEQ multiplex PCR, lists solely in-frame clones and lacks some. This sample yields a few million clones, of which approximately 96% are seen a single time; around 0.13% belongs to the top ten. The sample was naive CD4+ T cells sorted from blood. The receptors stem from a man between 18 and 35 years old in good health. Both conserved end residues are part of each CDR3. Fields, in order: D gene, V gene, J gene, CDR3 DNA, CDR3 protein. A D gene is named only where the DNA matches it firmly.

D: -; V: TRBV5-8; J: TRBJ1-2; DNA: TGTGCCAGCAGCTTGAGGGGACGCGGCTACACCTTC; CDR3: CASSLRGRGYTF
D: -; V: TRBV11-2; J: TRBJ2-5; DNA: TGTGCCAGCAGCTTAGGGTCGTCAGGACGAAAGGGGGAGACCCAGTACTTC; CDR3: CASSLGSSGRKGETQYF
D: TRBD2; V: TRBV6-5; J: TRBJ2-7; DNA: TGTGCCAGCAGTTTCGGGACTAGCGGGAGTGGACAGTACTTC; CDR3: CASSFGTSGSGQYF
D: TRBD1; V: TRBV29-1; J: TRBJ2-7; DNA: TGCAGCGTTGAAAGAGGACAGGGGGCCGGCGAGCAGTACTTC; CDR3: CSVERGQGAGEQYF
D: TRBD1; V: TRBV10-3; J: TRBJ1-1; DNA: TGTGCCATCAGGGGGACAGGGCTGAACACTGAAGCTTTCTTT; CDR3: CAIRGTGLNTEAFF
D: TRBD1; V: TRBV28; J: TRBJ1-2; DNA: TGTGCCAGCAGTTTATCCCTGGACAGGGTTGGCTACACCTTC; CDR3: CASSLSLDRVGYTF
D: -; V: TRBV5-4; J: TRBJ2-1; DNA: TGTGCCAGCAGCTTGGAGTTCAGGATCTACAATGAGCAGTTCTTC; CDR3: CASSLEFRIYNEQFF
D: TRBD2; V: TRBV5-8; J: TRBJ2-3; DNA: TGTGCCAGCGGCGGGGGGAAGTTCACAGATACGCAGTATTTT; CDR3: CASGGGKFTDTQYF
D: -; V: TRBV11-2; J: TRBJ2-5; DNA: TGTGCCAGCAGCCCACAAAGACAGACTGCAATTTGGACCCAGTACTTC; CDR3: CASSPQRQTAIWTQYF
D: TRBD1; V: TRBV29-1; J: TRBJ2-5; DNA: TGCAGCGTTGGAAGCGACAGGGGGGTGACCCAGTACTTC; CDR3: CSVGSDRGVTQYF
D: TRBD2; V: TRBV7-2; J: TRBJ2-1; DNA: TGTGCCAGCAGCTTTCAGACTAGCGGGTACAATGAGCAGTTCTTC; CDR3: CASSFQTSGYNEQFF
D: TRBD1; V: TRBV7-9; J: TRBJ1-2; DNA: TGTGCCAGCAGCCCCGGGACAGGGGGCGGCTATGGCTACACCTTC; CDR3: CASSPGTGGGYGYTF
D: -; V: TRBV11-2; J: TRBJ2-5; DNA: TGTGCCAGCAGCTTAGGGGTGGGAGCGGGTCTCCAAGAGACCCAGTACTTC; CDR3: CASSLGVGAGLQETQYF
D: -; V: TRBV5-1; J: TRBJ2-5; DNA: TGCGCCAGCAATGACCGCCAAGAGACCCAGTACTTC; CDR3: CASNDRQETQYF
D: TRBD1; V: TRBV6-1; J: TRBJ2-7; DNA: TGTGCCAGCAGAGGGGACAGGGATAGGACCTACGAGCAGTACTTC; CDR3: CASRGDRDRTYEQYF
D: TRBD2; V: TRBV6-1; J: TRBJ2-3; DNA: TGTGCCAGCAGATCACTAGCGGGGGGACCAGATACGCAGTATTTT; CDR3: CASRSLAGGPDTQYF
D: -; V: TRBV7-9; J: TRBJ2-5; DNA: TGTGCCAGCAGCCCACGACCCCAAGAGACCCAGTACTTC; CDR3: CASSPRPQETQYF
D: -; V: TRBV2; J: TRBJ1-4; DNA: TGTGCCAGCAGTGACTCACGGGGGAAGGAAAAACTGTTTTTT; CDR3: CASSDSRGKEKLFF
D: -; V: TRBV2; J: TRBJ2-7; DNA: TGTGCCAGCAGGGGACCGGGACGGGGGATGGAGCAGTACTTC; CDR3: CASRGPGRGMEQYF
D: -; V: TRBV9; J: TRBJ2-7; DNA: TGTGCCAGCAGCGTAGGTAGTAGCGTGCGGGAGCAGTACTTC; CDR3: CASSVGSSVREQYF
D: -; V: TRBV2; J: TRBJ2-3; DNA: TGTGCCAGCAGTAAACAGTTATATAGCACAGATACGCAGTATTTT; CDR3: CASSKQLYSTDTQYF
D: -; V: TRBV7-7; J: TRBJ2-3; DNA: TGTGCTAGCAGCTTAGGGACACACAGTGCAGATACGCAGTATTTT; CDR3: CASSLGTHSADTQYF
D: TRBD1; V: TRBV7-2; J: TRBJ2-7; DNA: TGTGCCAGCAGCAGCCCTGGACAGGTGAGCTCCTACGAGCAGTACTTC; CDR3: CASSSPGQVSSYEQYF
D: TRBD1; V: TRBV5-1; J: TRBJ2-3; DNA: TGCGCCAGCAGCTTGGCAGGGGGCAACGAGAATACGCAGTATTTT; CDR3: CASSLAGGNENTQYF
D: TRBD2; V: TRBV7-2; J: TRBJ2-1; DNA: TGTGCCAGCAGCCGACTAGCGGGAGACCACAATGAGCAGTTCTTC; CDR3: CASSRLAGDHNEQFF